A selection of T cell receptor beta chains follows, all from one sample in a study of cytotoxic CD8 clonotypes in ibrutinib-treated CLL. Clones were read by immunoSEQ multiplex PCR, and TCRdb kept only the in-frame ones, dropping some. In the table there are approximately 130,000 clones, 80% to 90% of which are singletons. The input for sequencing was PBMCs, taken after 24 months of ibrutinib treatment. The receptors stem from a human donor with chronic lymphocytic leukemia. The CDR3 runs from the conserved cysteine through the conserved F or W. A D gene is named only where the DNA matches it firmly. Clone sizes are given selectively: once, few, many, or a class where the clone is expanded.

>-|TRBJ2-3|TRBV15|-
CATSRDNWGWEKYF
TGTGCCACCAGCAGAGATAACTGGGGCTGGGAGAAATATTTT
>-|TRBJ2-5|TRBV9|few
CASSVLEETQYF
TGTGCCAGCAGCGTATTAGAAGAGACCCAGTACTTC
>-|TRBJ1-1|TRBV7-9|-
CASSFPGRIPEAFF
TGTGCCAGCAGCTTCCCAGGCAGGATTCCTGAAGCTTTCTTT
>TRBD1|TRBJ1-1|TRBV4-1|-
CASSRVDREHTEAFF
TGCGCCAGCAGCCGAGTGGACAGGGAGCACACTGAAGCTTTCTTT
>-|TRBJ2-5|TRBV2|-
CASREGSGGETQYF
TGTGCCAGCAGGGAGGGGAGTGGTGGGGAGACCCAGTACTTC
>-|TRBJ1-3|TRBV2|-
CASSDDSGNTIYF
TGTGCCAGCAGTGACGACAGTGGAAACACCATATATTTT
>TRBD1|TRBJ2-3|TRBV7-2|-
CASSSDRGLDTQYF
TGTGCCAGCAGCTCGGACAGGGGCTTAGATACGCAGTATTTT
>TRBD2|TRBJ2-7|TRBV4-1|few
CASSQGTSGTYEQYF
TGCGCCAGCAGCCAAGGGACTAGCGGTACCTACGAGCAGTACTTC
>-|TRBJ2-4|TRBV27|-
CASSFSGTAKNIQYF
TGTGCCAGCAGTTTCTCCGGGACCGCCAAAAACATTCAGTACTTC
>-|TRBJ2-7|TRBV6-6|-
CASSRGTPYEQYF
TGTGCCAGCAGCCGCGGGACTCCCTACGAGCAGTACTTC
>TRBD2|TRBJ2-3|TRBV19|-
CASTGLASDTQYF
TGTGCCAGTACGGGACTAGCATCAGATACGCAGTATTTT
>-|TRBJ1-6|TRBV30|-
CAWSVLNGPYNSPLHF
TGTGCCTGGAGTGTTTTGAACGGGCCCTATAATTCACCCCTCCACTTT
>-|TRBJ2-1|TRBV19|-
CASSKPGLRPNNEQFF
TGTGCCAGTAGCAAACCGGGACTCAGGCCCAACAATGAGCAGTTCTTC
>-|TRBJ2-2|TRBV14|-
CASRARLGGAKDTGELFF
TGTGCCAGCAGGGCCCGTTTGGGGGGGGCGAAGGACACCGGGGAGCTGTTTTTT
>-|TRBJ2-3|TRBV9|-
CASSVGADTSTDTQYF
TGTGCCAGCAGCGTAGGAGCAGACACTAGCACAGATACGCAGTATTTT
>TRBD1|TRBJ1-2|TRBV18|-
CASAVGQGASNYGYTF
TGTGCCAGCGCAGTGGGGCAGGGGGCTTCTAACTATGGCTACACCTTC
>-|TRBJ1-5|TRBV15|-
CATSREAGWYSNQPQHF
TGTGCCACCAGCAGAGAAGCGGGGTGGTATAGCAATCAGCCCCAGCATTTT
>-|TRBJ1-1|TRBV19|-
CASSIRTVTTEAFF
TGTGCCAGTAGTATAAGGACAGTAACCACTGAAGCTTTCTTT
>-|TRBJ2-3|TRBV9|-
CASSVAAGGGSTDTQYF
TGTGCCAGCAGCGTAGCAGCAGGGGGAGGAAGCACAGATACGCAGTATTTT
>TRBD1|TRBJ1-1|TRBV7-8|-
CASSLSQGIAEAFF
TGTGCCAGCAGCTTGTCACAGGGGATAGCTGAAGCTTTCTTT
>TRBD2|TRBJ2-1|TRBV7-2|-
CASSLEGTKTYNEQFF
TGTGCCAGCAGCTTAGAAGGGACTAAAACCTACAATGAGCAGTTCTTC
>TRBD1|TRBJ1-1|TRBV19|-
CASSPRTGHNTEAFF
TGTGCCAGTAGTCCTCGGACAGGACATAACACTGAAGCTTTCTTT
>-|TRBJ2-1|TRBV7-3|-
CASSLTSANNEQFF
TGTGCCAGCAGCTTAACTAGCGCCAACAATGAGCAGTTCTTC
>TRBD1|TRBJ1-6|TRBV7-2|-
CAAGTGTLPLHF
TGTGCCGCCGGGACAGGAACGTTACCCCTCCACTTT
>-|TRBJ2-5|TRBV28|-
CASSYGDRETQYF
TGTGCCAGCAGTTACGGGGACCGGGAGACCCAGTACTTC
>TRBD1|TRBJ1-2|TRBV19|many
CASSSTRDSRYGYTF
TGTGCCAGTAGTTCAACCCGGGACAGTCGCTATGGCTACACCTTC
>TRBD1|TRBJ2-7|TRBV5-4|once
CASSQGGGQGLVEQYF
TGTGCCAGCAGCCAGGGGGGGGGACAGGGTTTAGTCGAGCAGTACTTC
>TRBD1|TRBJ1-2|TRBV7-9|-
CANSIILTGSGKDYGYTF
TGTGCCAACTCGATTATCCTGACAGGGAGTGGGAAGGACTATGGCTACACCTTC
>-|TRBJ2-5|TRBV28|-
CASSLLGPGYQETQYF
TGTGCCAGCAGTTTATTAGGGCCGGGGTACCAAGAGACCCAGTACTTC